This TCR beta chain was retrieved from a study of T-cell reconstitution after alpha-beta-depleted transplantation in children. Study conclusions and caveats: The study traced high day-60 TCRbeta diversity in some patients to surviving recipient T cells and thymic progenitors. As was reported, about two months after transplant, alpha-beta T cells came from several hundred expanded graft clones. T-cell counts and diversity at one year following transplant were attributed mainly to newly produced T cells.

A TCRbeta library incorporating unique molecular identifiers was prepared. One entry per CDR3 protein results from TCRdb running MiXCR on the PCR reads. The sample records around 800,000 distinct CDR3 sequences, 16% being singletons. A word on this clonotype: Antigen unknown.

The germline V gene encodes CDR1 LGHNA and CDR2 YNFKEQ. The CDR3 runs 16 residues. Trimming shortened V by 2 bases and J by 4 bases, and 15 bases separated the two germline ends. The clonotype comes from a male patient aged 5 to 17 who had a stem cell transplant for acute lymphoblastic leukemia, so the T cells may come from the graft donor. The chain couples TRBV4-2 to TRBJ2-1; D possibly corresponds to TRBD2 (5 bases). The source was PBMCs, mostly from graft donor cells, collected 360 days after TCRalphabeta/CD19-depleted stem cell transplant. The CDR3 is CASSQPARAVYNEQFF. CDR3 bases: TGTGCCAGCAGCCAACCTGCGAGGGCGGTTTACAATGAGCAGTTCTTC.